These 14 T cell receptor beta chains share one sample of origin, sequenced in a study of identical twins. TCRdb analysed the 5' RACE reads with MiXCR anew, one entry per CDR3 protein. The sample carries 1.5 million to 2 million distinct CDR3 sequences, about 32% recorded once. Input material: cord blood. The receptors here all came from a newborn girl in good health.

The rearrangement joins TRBV24-1 to TRBJ2-5, with 11 bases aligning to TRBD1. The J call is in doubt because the DNA end fits TRBJ2-7 better. Germline V gives CDR1 KGHDR, CDR2 SFDVKD. This CDR3 region has 15 residues. The CDR3 sequence is CATSDPRDRGNEQYF. CDR3 sequence (DNA): TGTGCCACCAGTGACCCCCGGGACAGGGGGAACGAGCAGTACTTC.

This clonotype came up a few times. The chain joins TRBV6-2 or TRBV6-3 to TRBJ1-2, with D hard to call. The CDR3 is made up of 14 amino acids. Germline V gene sequence: CDR1 MNHEY, CDR2 SVGEGT. The V end was cut by 2 bases, the J end by 4 bases, with 11 bases between. The CDR3 loop reads CASSYEVEIYGYTF. CDR3 in DNA: TGTGCCAGCAGTTACGAGGTAGAAATCTATGGCTACACCTTC.

The V and J genes are TRBV11-2 and TRBJ1-2, with 9 bases identical to TRBD1. The germline V gene has CDR1 SGHAT and CDR2 FQNNGV. Losses at the gene ends were 5 bases for V and 3 bases for J; bases not matched to a gene: 7. The CDR3 runs 15 residues. CDR3: CASSEYRGRDYGYTF. CDR3 DNA: TGTGCCAGCAGCGAATACAGGGGGCGCGACTATGGCTACACCTTC.

This rearrangement joins TRBV13 to TRBJ2-5; D perhaps matches TRBD1 (6 bases). V shed 5 bases and J shed 1 base, with 17 bases lying between them. CDR3 length: 16 amino acids. Germline V gives CDR1 PRHDT, CDR2 FYEKMQ (reference sequence). CDR3 protein: CASSPSGGSFQETQYF. CDR3 nucleotides: TGTGCCAGCAGCCCGAGTGGGGGCAGCTTCCAAGAGACCCAGTACTTC.

The chain links TRBV30 to TRBJ2-5; unclear D gene. With the DNA end fitting TRBJ2-7 better, the J assignment may be wrong. This CDR3 spans 11 amino acids. Germline CDR1 GTSNPN, CDR2 SVGIG (reference sequence). CDR3 DNA: TGTGCCTGGAGGGAGAGATTCGAGCAGTACTTC. This translates into CAWRERFEQYF.

This clonotype was counted only a few times. The chain combines TRBV20-1 with TRBJ2-7; D is possibly TRBD1 or TRBD2 (5 bases each). Trimming removed 0 bases from V and 3 bases from J, with 12 bases in between. Germline V gene data show CDR1 as DFQATT and CDR2 as SNEGSKA (reference sequence). There are 14 residues in the CDR3. The CDR3 loop reads CSARDLGRYYEQYF. For the CDR3, the DNA is TGCAGTGCTAGAGACCTGGGACGGTACTACGAGCAGTACTTC.

This clonotype was counted between two and nine times. The chain is built from TRBV6-1 and TRBJ2-5; 11 bases fit TRBD2. With 2 bases clipped from V and 1 base from J, the junction kept 3 bases outside the gene matches. Germline CDR1 reads MNHNS; CDR2 reads SASEGT. The CDR3 extends over 16 amino acids. Here the CDR3 DNA reads TGTGCCAGCAGTGAACGACTAGCGGGGACCCAAGAGACCCAGTACTTC. Translated, it gives CASSERLAGTQETQYF.

On this clonotype itself: At one of its ends the junction is not consistent with the germline gene, which may arise from a read error. The chain links TRBV18 to TRBJ1-2; 7 bases agree with TRBD1. This CDR3 region has 16 residues. Germline CDR1 reads KGHSH; CDR2 reads LQKENI. Here the CDR3 reads CAGSLHQGQPNYGYTF. CDR3 in DNA: TGTGCCGGCTCACTTCACCAGGGACAGCCCAACTATGGCTACACCTTC.

J is TRBJ2-1 and V is TRBV3-1, with D hard to call. The CDR3 length is 13 residues. V lost 6 bases, J lost 13 bases, and 19 bases lay in between. The V gene's germline CDR1 is LGHDT and CDR2 YNNKEL (reference sequence). DNA for the CDR3: TGTGCCAGCAGACGGGCCCACAGAGAGACCCAGTTCTTC. It yields the protein CASRRAHRETQFF.

This clonotype was seen a handful of times. The rearrangement joins TRBV4-1 to TRBJ2-1; 12 bases agree with TRBD2. Trimming took 1 base from V and 7 from J; bases not matched to a gene: 14. The CDR3 consists of 19 residues. Germline V gives CDR1 MGHRA, CDR2 YSYEKL. The CDR3 loop reads CASSQAPGTRLAGVNEQFF. The CDR3 DNA is TGCGCCAGCAGCCAAGCTCCCGGAACAAGACTAGCGGGAGTTAATGAGCAGTTCTTC.

V usage is TRBV7-2 and J usage is TRBJ2-2, with a tentative D call TRBD2 (6 bases). CDR3 size: 15 residues. Germline V gives CDR1 SGHTA, CDR2 FQGNSA. The ends were cut back, 5 bases at V and 4 bases at J, with 14 bases in the middle. DNA of the CDR3: TGTGCCAGCAGCATTACTAGCTGGGGCACCGGGGAGCTGTTTTTT. Its protein product is CASSITSWGTGELFF.

This clonotype was found a few times. This chain connects TRBV7-2 to TRBJ1-1; D ambiguous. Germline CDR1 reads SGHTA; CDR2 reads FQGNSA. This CDR3 contains 14 residues. V gave up 1 base and J gave up 0 bases, with 6 bases separating them. The CDR3 here is CASSLGILNTEAFF. The CDR3 region has the DNA TGTGCCAGCAGCTTAGGGATTCTGAACACTGAAGCTTTCTTT.

This clonotype occurred many times. A read error may account for a junction end that differs from germline. V gene TRBV5-1 combines with J gene TRBJ1-2, with 10 bases aligning to TRBD1. Germline values: CDR1 SGHRS, CDR2 YFSETQ. The CDR3 covers 14 residues. The CDR3 sequence: CASSLEDRGYGYTF. The DNA for the CDR3 is TGTGCCAGCAGCTTGGAGGACAGGGGGTATGGCTACACCTTC. The whole variable domain, remainder taken from reference TRBV5-1 and TRBJ1-2, is KAGVTQTPRYLIKTRGQQVTLSCSPISGHRSVSWYQQTPGQGLQFLFEYFSETQRNKGNFPGRFSGRQFSNSRSEMNVSTLELGDSALYLCASSLEDRGYGYTFGSGTRLTVV.

This rearrangement joins TRBV12-1 to TRBJ2-2; the D call in the table, TRBD2, was not verified against the DNA. TRBV12-1 is noted as a pseudogene. The CDR3 loop spans 17 amino acids. The CDR3 DNA reads TGTGCCAGCAGCTGCGGCCGGAGGGGTCGAGGCAACGGGGAGCTGTTTTTT. Translating it yields CASSCGRRGRGNGELFF.